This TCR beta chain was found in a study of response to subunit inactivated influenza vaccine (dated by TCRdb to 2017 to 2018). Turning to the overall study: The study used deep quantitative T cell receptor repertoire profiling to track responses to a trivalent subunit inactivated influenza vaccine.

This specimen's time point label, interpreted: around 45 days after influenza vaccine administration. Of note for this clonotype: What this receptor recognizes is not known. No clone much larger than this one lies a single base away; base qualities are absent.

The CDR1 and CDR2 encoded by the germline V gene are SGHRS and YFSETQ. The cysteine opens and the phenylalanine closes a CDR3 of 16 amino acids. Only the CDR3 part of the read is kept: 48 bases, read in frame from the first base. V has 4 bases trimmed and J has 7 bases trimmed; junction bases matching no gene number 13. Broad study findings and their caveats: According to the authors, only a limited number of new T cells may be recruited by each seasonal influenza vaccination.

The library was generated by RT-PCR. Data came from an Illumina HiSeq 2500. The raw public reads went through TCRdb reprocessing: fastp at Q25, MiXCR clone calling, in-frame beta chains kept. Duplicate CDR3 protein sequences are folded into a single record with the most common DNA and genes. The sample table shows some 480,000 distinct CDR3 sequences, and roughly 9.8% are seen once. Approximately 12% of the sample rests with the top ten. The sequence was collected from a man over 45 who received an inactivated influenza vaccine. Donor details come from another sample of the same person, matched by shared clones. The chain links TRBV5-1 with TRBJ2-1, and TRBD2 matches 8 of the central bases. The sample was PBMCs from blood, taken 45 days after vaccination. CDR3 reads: CASSPNTGRARNEQFF. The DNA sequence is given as TGCGCCAGCAGCCCCAATACCGGGAGGGCTCGGAATGAGCAGTTCTTC.